Listed below are T cell receptor beta chains from one sample, sequenced in a study of shared clonotypes between healthy human individuals. The repertoire was sequenced with immunoSEQ multiplex PCR; TCRdb's copy has only in-frame clones and lacks some. The sample lists approximately 2.1 million clones, about 92% occurring once. Source material: naive CD4+ T cells from PBMCs. The receptors originated from a man aged 18-30 years in good health. Some clones in this sample may be carry-over from other donors' samples. The CDR3 runs from the conserved cysteine through the conserved F or W. A D gene is named only where the DNA matches it firmly. Not all rows give a size; the values are once, few, many and, for expanded clones, a class.

V gene	CDR3 length	J gene	D gene	clone size	CDR3 protein	CDR3 DNA
TRBV7-3	20	TRBJ2-1	TRBD2	NA	CASSHPLAGGQRPSYNEQFF	TGTGCCAGCAGCCACCCACTAGCGGGAGGACAACGGCCTTCCTACAATGAGCAGTTCTTC
TRBV29-1	12	TRBJ1-1	NA	NA	CSALQGVAEAFF	TGCAGCGCCCTACAGGGAGTGGCTGAAGCTTTCTTT
TRBV27	16	TRBJ2-3	NA	once	CASSPPGASGTDTQYF	TGTGCCAGCAGTCCCCCCGGGGCCTCAGGGACAGATACGCAGTATTTT
TRBV7-6	13	TRBJ2-7	NA	NA	CASSPRKTYEQYF	TGTGCCAGCAGCCCAAGGAAAACCTACGAGCAGTACTTC
TRBV5-4	13	TRBJ1-2	TRBD1	NA	CASRRTGTNGYTF	TGTGCCAGCAGACGGACAGGGACTAATGGCTACACCTTC
TRBV29-1	14	TRBJ2-2	TRBD1	NA	CSARQGATTGELFF	TGCAGCGCTCGACAGGGGGCGACCACCGGGGAGCTGTTTTTT
TRBV28	14	TRBJ1-3	NA	NA	CASSFGGTGNTIYF	TGTGCCAGCAGTTTTGGGGGGACCGGAAACACCATATATTTT
TRBV9	15	TRBJ2-7	NA	NA	CASSRSPGTDYEQYF	TGTGCCAGCAGCCGTAGCCCGGGCACAGACTACGAGCAGTACTTC
TRBV7-3	14	TRBJ2-5	NA	NA	CASSFSHQGGTQYF	TGTGCCAGCAGCTTTTCCCATCAGGGGGGGACCCAGTACTTC
TRBV29-1	12	TRBJ2-2	NA	NA	CSGTGRTGELFF	TGCAGCGGAACAGGGAGAACCGGGGAGCTGTTTTTT
TRBV6-1	16	TRBJ2-7	TRBD1	NA	CASSAIPGQGAPEQYF	TGTGCCAGCAGTGCGATTCCGGGACAGGGGGCGCCCGAGCAGTACTTC
TRBV4-2	16	TRBJ2-7	TRBD2	NA	CASSQGLAGSSYEQYF	TGTGCCAGCAGCCAAGGACTAGCGGGCAGCTCCTACGAGCAGTACTTC
TRBV19	16	TRBJ2-7	NA	NA	CASSIDYSTSVYEQYF	TGTGCCAGTAGTATAGATTACAGTACATCAGTCTACGAGCAGTACTTC
TRBV10-3	13	TRBJ1-1	NA	NA	CAISEVMNTEAFF	TGTGCCATCAGTGAGGTCATGAACACTGAAGCTTTCTTT
TRBV14	14	TRBJ1-1	NA	NA	CASSQGGAYGEAFF	TGTGCCAGCAGCCAAGGGGGCGCCTACGGAGAAGCTTTCTTT
TRBV18	15	TRBJ2-1	NA	NA	CASSSTRGAYNEQFF	TGTGCCAGCTCATCGACTAGGGGGGCCTACAATGAGCAGTTCTTC
TRBV6-5	14	TRBJ1-2	NA	NA	CASSSQDRTYGYTF	TGTGCCAGCAGTTCCCAGGACCGAACTTATGGCTACACCTTC
TRBV7-9	11	TRBJ1-2	TRBD1	NA	CARRDRDGYTF	TGTGCCAGGCGGGACAGGGATGGCTACACCTTC
TRBV11-2	16	TRBJ1-4	NA	NA	CASSPERGTSNEKLFF	TGTGCCAGCAGCCCCGAGCGTGGGACCTCCAATGAAAAACTGTTTTTT
TRBV25-1	13	TRBJ2-1	TRBD1	NA	CASERGPYNEQFF	TGTGCCAGCGAAAGGGGGCCATACAATGAGCAGTTCTTC
TRBV7-3	17	TRBJ1-2	TRBD1	NA	CASSPSFWTGGIYGYTF	TGTGCCAGCAGCCCCTCGTTCTGGACAGGGGGAATCTATGGCTACACCTTC
TRBV29-1	16	TRBJ1-2	NA	NA	CSVEVWGLKAADGYTF	TGCAGCGTTGAAGTTTGGGGTCTAAAGGCGGCGGATGGCTACACCTTC
TRBV28	14	TRBJ2-7	TRBD2	NA	CASSGRENPYEQYF	TGTGCCAGCAGTGGGCGGGAGAACCCCTACGAGCAGTACTTC
TRBV2	12	TRBJ1-1	NA	NA	CASSVGWTEAFF	TGTGCCAGCAGTGTCGGGTGGACTGAAGCTTTCTTT